This T cell receptor (beta chain) was documented in a study of T cell changes during pregnancy in multiple sclerosis (dated by TCRdb to between 2018 and 2021). For context, the study as a whole: The study examined how the T cell repertoire changed over the course of pregnancy in women with multiple sclerosis.

Library preparation used the immunoSEQ multiplex PCR assay. Held by TCRdb, this immuneACCESS table contains in-frame sequences only and omits some clones. Under half of the omission traces to an unresolved V gene where checked; the cause of the rest is unknown. The sample data list more than 35,000 clones, and approximately 90% of these were observed just once. The ten largest make up around 0.62% of the sample. CDR1 and CDR2 are drawn from the germline V gene (reference sequence): MNHNY, SVGAGI. From cysteine to phenylalanine, the CDR3 is 13 amino acids long. CDR3 DNA only is kept here, 39 bases in frame from base 1. V is reduced by 2 bases and J by 7 bases, leaving a spacing of 8 bases between them. As for this clone: The clone's antigen remains unknown. Nothing much larger sits one base from this clone, and base qualities are not available.

The specimen comprised CD4+ T cells from peripheral blood mononuclear cells, sampled in the first trimester of pregnancy. The rearranged segments are TRBV6-6 and TRBJ1-4; the D segment could be TRBD1, given 5 matching bases. The clonotype originates from a female donor with multiple sclerosis, enrolled in a pregnancy study. The DNA reads TGTGCCAGCAGTTACGTCACAGGTGAAAAACTGTTTTTT. Its protein reads: CASSYVTGEKLFF.